This TCR beta chain was recovered during a study of T cell responses to AZD1222 COVID-19 vaccine. TCRdb's table, derived via immunoSEQ multiplex PCR, lists solely in-frame clones and lacks some. The profile shows 140,000 to 150,000 clones, about 90% of them singletons. CDR1 and CDR2 (germline): MGHRA, YSYEKL. V dropped 5 bases and J dropped 5 bases, with 12 bases sitting between them. The CDR3 sequence is 13 residues long. The V gene is TRBV4-1, the J gene TRBJ2-5, with D possibly being TRBD1 (5 bases). Specimen: peripheral blood, collected 28 days after the second AZD1222 dose. The receptor was derived from an adult who received the AZD1222 COVID-19 vaccine. The CDR3 reads CASSLQVGETQYF. For the CDR3, the DNA is TGCGCCAGCAGCTTACAGGTTGGGGAGACCCAGTACTTC.